These 8 T cell receptor beta chains originate from one sample sequenced in a study of cytotoxic CD8 clonotypes in ibrutinib-treated CLL. Produced via immunoSEQ multiplex PCR; TCRdb's table is partial and in-frame only. The repertoire consists of 73,000 or so clones, with about two thirds occurring once and the leading ten covering approximately 6.2%. Sequenced material: PBMCs, taken after 12 months of ibrutinib treatment. The receptors shown here come from a human donor with chronic lymphocytic leukemia.

This chain links TRBV2 with TRBJ1-5; unclear D gene. The V end lost 5 bases, the J end lost 3 bases, and 8 bases lay between the germline ends. From germline, CDR1 is SNHLY and CDR2 FYNNEI. The CDR3 runs 13 residues. Here the CDR3 DNA reads TGTGCCAGCAGTAAGGGCATCAATCAGCCCCAGCATTTT. Encoded protein: CASSKGINQPQHF.

The V call is TRBV19, the J call TRBJ2-1; 13 bases are a match to TRBD2. The CDR3 is 17 residues long. V lost 5 bases and J lost 2; bases outside the gene matches: 6. The germline V gene has CDR1 LNHDA and CDR2 SQIVND (reference sequence). In nucleotides, the CDR3 is TGTGCCAGTAGTGGACTAGCGGGGGTACTACCCTACAATGAGCAGTTCTTC. It yields the protein CASSGLAGVLPYNEQFF.

The rearrangement links TRBV10-3 to TRBJ1-1; a possible D gene is TRBD1 (5 bases). This CDR3 contains 13 residues. Trimming removed 8 bases at V and 5 bases at J, with 15 bases between. Germline CDR1 reads ENHRY; CDR2 reads SYGVKD. The CDR3 protein is CAISRPQGTEAFF. The CDR3 nucleotides are TGTGCCATCTCACGGCCCCAGGGTACTGAAGCTTTCTTT.

The CDR3 spells CASSSPTGPGSFYEQYF. In DNA form, the CDR3 reads TGTGCCAGCAGCTCACCTACGGGGCCAGGTAGTTTCTACGAGCAGTACTTC. The genes are TRBV11-2 and TRBJ2-7, with D perhaps matching TRBD1 or TRBD2 (5 bases each). Germline V gene lookup returns CDR1 SGHAT and CDR2 FQNNGV. The CDR3 consists of 17 residues. Deletions cut 4 bases from V and 3 bases from J, with 22 bases between.

This sequence joins TRBV29-1 and TRBJ2-2, with no clear D. Germline loops: CDR1 SQVTM, CDR2 ANQGSEA. There are 12 residues in the CDR3. V gave up 2 bases and J gave up 6 bases, with 7 bases separating them. In nucleotides, the CDR3 is TGCAGCGTTGAACACAGCCCCGGGGAGCTGTTTTTT. Protein sequence: CSVEHSPGELFF.

The chain recombines TRBV6-6 with TRBJ1-5; D is uncertain. With 6 bases removed from V and 3 bases from J, the gap between germline ends came to 12 bases. CDR3 length: 14 amino acids. Looked up from germline, CDR1 is MNHNY and CDR2 is SVGAGI (reference sequence). The CDR3: CASSLETLNQPQHF. DNA of the CDR3: TGTGCCAGCAGCCTCGAGACCCTCAATCAGCCCCAGCATTTT.

This clone was counted only a few times. The chain employs TRBV5-1 and TRBJ2-7; D may be TRBD1 or TRBD2 (6 bases each). This CDR3 region has 14 residues. Germline CDR1 and CDR2: SGHRS and YFSETQ. V was clipped by 4 bases and J by 1 base, with 12 bases between them. The CDR3 DNA sequence: TGCGCCAGCAGCCCGGAGGGGGGATCCTACGAGCAGTACTTC. Its translation: CASSPEGGSYEQYF.

This sequence joins TRBV4-3 and TRBJ2-5, with D perhaps TRBD2 (6 bases). Trimming removed 1 base from V and 4 bases from J, with 13 bases in between. This CDR3 is built from 15 residues. Germline lookup yields CDR1 LGHNA and CDR2 YSLEER. CDR3 in DNA: TGCGCCAGCAGCCAAGGCGCAGGGCGGGGAGAGACCCAGTACTTC. Protein: CASSQGAGRGETQYF.